One TCR beta chain is described in this entry. This record belongs to a study of response to subunit inactivated influenza vaccine. Deletions cut 8 bases from V and 0 bases from J, with 13 bases between. This CDR3 spans 15 amino acids. CDR1 and CDR2 (germline): ENHRY, SYGVKD. TCRdb re-analysed the RT-PCR reads in MiXCR, keeping a single row per CDR3 protein. The sample consists of about 520,000 distinct CDR3 sequences, under 8.5% of them appearing once. The source is a man aged 45 to 75 who received an inactivated influenza vaccine. The starting material was PBMCs from blood, obtained less than 25 months after vaccination. The gene calls are TRBV10-3 and TRBJ2-2; the D gene could be TRBD1 or TRBD2 (5 bases each). Written as DNA, the CDR3 is TGTGCCATCGGGACCTCGCTCGCGAACACCGGGGAGCTGTTTTTT. Amino acid sequence: CAIGTSLANTGELFF.